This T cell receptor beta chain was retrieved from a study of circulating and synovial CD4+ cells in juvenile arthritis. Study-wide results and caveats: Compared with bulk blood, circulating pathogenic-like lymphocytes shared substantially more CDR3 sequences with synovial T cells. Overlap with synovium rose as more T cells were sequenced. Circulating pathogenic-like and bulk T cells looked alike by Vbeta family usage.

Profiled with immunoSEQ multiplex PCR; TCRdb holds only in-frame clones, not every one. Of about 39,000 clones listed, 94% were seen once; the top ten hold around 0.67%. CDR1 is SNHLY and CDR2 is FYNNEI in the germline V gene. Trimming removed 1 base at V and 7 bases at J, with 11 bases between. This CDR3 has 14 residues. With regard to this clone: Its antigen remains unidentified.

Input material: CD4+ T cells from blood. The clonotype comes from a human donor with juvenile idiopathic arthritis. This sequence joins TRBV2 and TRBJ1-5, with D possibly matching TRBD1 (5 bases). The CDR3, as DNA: TGTGCCAGCAGTGAAGATCGGGGGGACCAGCCCCAGCATTTT. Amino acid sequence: CASSEDRGDQPQHF.